The 15 T cell receptor beta chains given below trace back to one sample, sequenced in a study of control samples from healthy donors and cancer patients. Here immunoSEQ multiplex PCR was the method, and the copy in TCRdb shows in-frame clones only, minus some. The data hold 150,000 to 200,000 clones, with around 96% observed a single time. The sequenced material came from blood. These receptors all stem from a woman aged 40 to 50 in good health.

This clone appeared once. Within the sample, other DNA sequences also encode this same CDR3. V gene TRBV7-3 combines with J gene TRBJ2-5, with D possibly TRBD1 on 5 matching bases. From germline, CDR1 is SGHTA and CDR2 FQGTGA. V was clipped by 0 bases and J by 5 bases, with 7 bases between them. The CDR3 extends over 13 amino acids. The CDR3 sequence is CASSLTPGETQYF. The CDR3 nucleotides read TGTGCCAGCAGCTTAACCCCAGGGGAGACCCAGTACTTC.

V usage is TRBV5-1 and J usage is TRBJ1-3; TRBD1 matches at 8 bases. Germline loops: CDR1 SGHRS, CDR2 YFSETQ. The J segment lost 6 bases and the V segment lost 4 bases, leaving 6 bases of the junction unmatched. The CDR3 runs 14 residues. The CDR3 sequence is CASSPTGGLNTIYF. The CDR3 DNA sequence: TGCGCCAGCAGCCCTACAGGGGGATTAAACACCATATATTTT. Supplemented by reference TRBV5-1 and TRBJ1-3, the full variable domain reads KAGVTQTPRYLIKTRGQQVTLSCSPISGHRSVSWYQQTPGQGLQFLFEYFSETQRNKGNFPGRFSGRQFSNSRSEMNVSTLELGDSALYLCASSPTGGLNTIYFGEGSWLTVV.

V is TRBV11-2 and J is TRBJ1-1; D is possibly TRBD1 (5 bases). The germline V gene has CDR1 SGHAT and CDR2 FQNNGV. The V gene lost 6 bases and the J gene lost 3 bases, with 14 bases spanning the gap. This CDR3 region has 14 residues. The CDR3 here is CASSVGVGDTEAFF. The CDR3 DNA follows: TGTGCCAGCAGTGTAGGGGTTGGGGACACTGAAGCTTTCTTT.

This sequence joins TRBV20-1 and TRBJ1-4; D may be TRBD1 (6 bases). This CDR3 spans 11 amino acids. Germline assignment: CDR1 DFQATT and CDR2 SNEGSKA (reference sequence). Trimming removed 3 bases from V and 7 bases from J, with 6 bases in between. CDR3 DNA sequence: TGCAGTGCTAGCAGGGGTGAAAAACTGTTTTTT. Residues: CSASRGEKLFF.

The CDR3 loop reads CASSLRGDDGYTF. As DNA, the CDR3 is TGTGCCAGCAGTCTCAGGGGAGACGATGGCTACACCTTC. The chain employs TRBV4-2 and TRBJ1-2, with D tentatively TRBD1 (6 bases). Deletions cut 6 bases from V and 6 bases from J, with 14 bases between. The CDR3 spans 13 residues. Germline-derived CDR1 and CDR2 are LGHNA and YNFKEQ.

The V and J genes are TRBV7-6 and TRBJ1-2; D not certain. V lost 5 bases to trimming and J lost 11 bases, with 9 bases between them. CDR1 and CDR2 (germline): SGHVS, FNYEAQ. The CDR3 has 10 residues. CDR3 sequence reads: CASSAGGYTF. The CDR3 DNA reads TGTGCCAGCAGCGCGGGTGGTTACACCTTC.

The chain carries TRBV25-1 and TRBJ2-2; D is unclear. Germline CDR1 is MGHDK and CDR2 is SYGVNS. V was shortened by 9 bases and J by 4 bases, with 15 bases between the two germline ends. The CDR3 has 14 residues. The CDR3 protein is CASRYTMGTGELFF. The CDR3 nucleotides read TGTGCCAGTAGATACACAATGGGCACCGGGGAGCTGTTTTTT.

This chain links TRBV29-1 with TRBJ1-1; 7 bases map to TRBD1. This CDR3 spans 13 amino acids. From germline, CDR1 is SQVTM and CDR2 ANQGSEA. The V gene end was trimmed by 6 bases and the J gene end by 1 base; junction bases not matched to a gene: 5. The DNA of the CDR3 is TGCAGCGTCCCCGGGACAGAGAACACTGAAGCTTTCTTT. Translation gives CSVPGTENTEAFF.

The V and J genes are TRBV12-3 or TRBV12-4 and TRBJ2-1; TRBD1 matches 7 bases. The CDR3 spans 13 residues. The trim removed 1 base at V and 7 bases at J, leaving 1 base unmatched. Here the CDR3 DNA reads TGTGCCAGCAGTTTAGGCAGGGGGAATGAGCAGTTCTTC. It yields the protein CASSLGRGNEQFF.

With respect to this clone: Relative to the germline gene, one junction end is altered; a read error may explain this. This sequence joins TRBV27 and TRBJ1-1; TRBD1 agrees at 7 bases. Germline V CDR1 and CDR2: MNHEY, SMNVEV (reference sequence). This CDR3 has 15 residues. This chain's CDR3 is CASSLSTGMKTEAFF. As DNA, the CDR3 is TGTGCCAGCAGTTTATCGACAGGGATGAAGACTGAAGCTTTCTTT.

The V and J genes are TRBV7-9 and TRBJ2-5; D is possibly TRBD2 (6 bases). CDR3 length equals 13 residues. Germline values: CDR1 SEHNR, CDR2 FQNEAQ (reference sequence). V was clipped by 4 bases and J by 5 bases, with 11 bases between them. The CDR3 loop is CASSSGRHETQYF. Written as DNA, the CDR3 is TGTGCCAGCAGCTCCGGGAGACATGAGACCCAGTACTTC.

The rearrangement joins TRBV28 to TRBJ1-5; D possibly corresponds to TRBD1 (5 bases). CDR3 length equals 15 residues. Germline lookup yields CDR1 MDHEN and CDR2 SYDVKM. With 3 bases removed from V and 6 bases from J, the gap between germline ends came to 15 bases. CDR3 bases: TGTGCCAGCAGTTTGGGCAGGGTAGTGAGTCAGCCCCAGCATTTT. Its translation: CASSLGRVVSQPQHF.

The CDR3 protein is CASSRGPGGEKLFF. CDR3 coding DNA: TGTGCCAGCAGCCGGGGCCCCGGGGGTGAAAAACTGTTTTTT. This chain joins TRBV7-2 and TRBJ1-4; D perhaps matches TRBD1 (5 bases). The CDR3 sequence is 14 residues long. Trimming took off 5 bases at V and 7 bases at J, with 14 bases between the two ends. Germline CDR1 and CDR2: SGHTA and FQGNSA.

V gene TRBV3-1 (or the pseudogene TRBV3-2) combines with J gene TRBJ1-1; perhaps TRBD1 as D (5 bases). The CDR3 spans 13 residues. The germline V gene has CDR1 LGHDT and CDR2 YNNKEL (reference sequence). The V gene lost 3 bases and the J gene lost 1 base, with 6 bases spanning the gap. This chain's CDR3 is CASSHGGNTEAFF. The CDR3 nucleotides are TGTGCCAGCAGCCATGGGGGGAACACTGAAGCTTTCTTT.

The chain links TRBV29-1 to TRBJ1-6; maybe TRBD1 (6 bases). The CDR3 totals 15 residues. Germline V gene data show CDR1 as SQVTM and CDR2 as ANQGSEA. Trimming removed 3 bases at V and 10 bases at J, with 19 bases between. Here the CDR3 reads CSVEWQGLEGSPLHF. The DNA of the CDR3 is TGCAGCGTTGAGTGGCAGGGGTTGGAAGGATCACCCCTCCACTTT.